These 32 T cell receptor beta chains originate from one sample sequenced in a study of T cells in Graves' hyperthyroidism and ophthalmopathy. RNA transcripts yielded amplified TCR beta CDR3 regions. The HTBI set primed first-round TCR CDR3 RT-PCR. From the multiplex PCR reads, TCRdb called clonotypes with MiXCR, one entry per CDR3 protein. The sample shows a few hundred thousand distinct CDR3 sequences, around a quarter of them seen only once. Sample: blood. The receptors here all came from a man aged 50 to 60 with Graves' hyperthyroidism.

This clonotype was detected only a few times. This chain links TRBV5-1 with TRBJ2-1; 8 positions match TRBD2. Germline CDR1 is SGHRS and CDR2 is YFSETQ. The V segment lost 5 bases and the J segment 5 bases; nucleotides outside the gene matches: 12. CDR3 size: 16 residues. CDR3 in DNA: TGCGCCAGCAGAGGGGAAAGCGGGAGCCCCCACAATGAGCAGTTCTTC. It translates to CASRGESGSPHNEQFF.

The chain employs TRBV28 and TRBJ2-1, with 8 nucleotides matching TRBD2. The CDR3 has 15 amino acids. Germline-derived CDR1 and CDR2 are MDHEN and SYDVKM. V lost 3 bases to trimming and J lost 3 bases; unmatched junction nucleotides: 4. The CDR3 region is CASSFIREGYNEQFF. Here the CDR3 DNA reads TGTGCCAGCAGTTTCATCCGGGAGGGCTACAATGAGCAGTTCTTC.

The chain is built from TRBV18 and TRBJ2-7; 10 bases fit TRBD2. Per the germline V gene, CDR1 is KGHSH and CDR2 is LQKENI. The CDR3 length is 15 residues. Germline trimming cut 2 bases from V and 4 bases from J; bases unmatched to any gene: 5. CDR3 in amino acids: CASSPGAGGHYEQYF. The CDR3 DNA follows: TGTGCCAGCTCACCAGGAGCGGGAGGGCATTACGAGCAGTACTTC.

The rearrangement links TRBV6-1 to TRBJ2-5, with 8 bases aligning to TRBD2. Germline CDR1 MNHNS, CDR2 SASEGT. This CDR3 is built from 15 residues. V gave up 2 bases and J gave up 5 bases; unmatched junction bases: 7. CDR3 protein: CASSETGTRYETQYF. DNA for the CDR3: TGTGCCAGCAGTGAAACCGGGACTAGGTATGAGACCCAGTACTTC.

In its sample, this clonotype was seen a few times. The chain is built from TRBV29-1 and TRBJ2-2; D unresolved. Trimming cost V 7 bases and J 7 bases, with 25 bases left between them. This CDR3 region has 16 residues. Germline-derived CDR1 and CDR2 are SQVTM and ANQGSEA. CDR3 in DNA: TGCAGCGCGTCCTTCCCCGCCTCCGTTAGGGACGGGGAGCTGTTTTTT. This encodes CSASFPASVRDGELFF.

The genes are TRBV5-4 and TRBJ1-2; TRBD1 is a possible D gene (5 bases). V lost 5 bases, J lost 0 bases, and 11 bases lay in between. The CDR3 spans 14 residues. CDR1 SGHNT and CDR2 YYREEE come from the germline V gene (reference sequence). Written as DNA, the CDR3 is TGTGCCAGCAGATCCGGGACGGCTAACTATGGCTACACCTTC. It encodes CASRSGTANYGYTF.

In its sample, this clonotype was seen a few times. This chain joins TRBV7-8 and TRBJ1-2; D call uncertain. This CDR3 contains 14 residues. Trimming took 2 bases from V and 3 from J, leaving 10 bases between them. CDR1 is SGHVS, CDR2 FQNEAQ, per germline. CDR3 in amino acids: CASSLSDLDYGYTF. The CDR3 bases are TGTGCCAGCAGCTTATCCGATCTGGACTATGGCTACACCTTC.

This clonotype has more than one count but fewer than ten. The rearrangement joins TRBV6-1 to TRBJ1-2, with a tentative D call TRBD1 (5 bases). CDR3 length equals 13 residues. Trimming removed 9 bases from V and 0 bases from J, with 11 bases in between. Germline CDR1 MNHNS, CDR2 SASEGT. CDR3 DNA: TGTGCCAGTCGGACAACTTCTAACTATGGCTACACCTTC. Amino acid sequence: CASRTTSNYGYTF.

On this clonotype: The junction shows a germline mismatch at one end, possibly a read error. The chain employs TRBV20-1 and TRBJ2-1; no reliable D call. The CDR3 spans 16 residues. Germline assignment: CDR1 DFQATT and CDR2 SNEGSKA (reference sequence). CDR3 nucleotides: TGCAGTGCTAGAGATCTTCGGAGTCTCGCCTACACTGAGCAGTTCTTC. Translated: CSARDLRSLAYTEQFF.

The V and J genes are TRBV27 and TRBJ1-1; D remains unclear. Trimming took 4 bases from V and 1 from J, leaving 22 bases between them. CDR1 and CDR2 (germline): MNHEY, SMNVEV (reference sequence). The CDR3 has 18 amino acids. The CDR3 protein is CASSSIAVHSPSNTEAFF. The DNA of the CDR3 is TGTGCCAGCAGTTCGATTGCGGTTCACTCACCCTCGAACACTGAAGCTTTCTTT.

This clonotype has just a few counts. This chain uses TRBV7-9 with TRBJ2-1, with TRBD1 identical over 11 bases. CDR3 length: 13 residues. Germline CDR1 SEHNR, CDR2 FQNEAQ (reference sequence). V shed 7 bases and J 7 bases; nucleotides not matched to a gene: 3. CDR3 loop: CASTGTGGNEQFF. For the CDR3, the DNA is TGTGCCAGCACCGGGACAGGGGGTAATGAGCAGTTCTTC.

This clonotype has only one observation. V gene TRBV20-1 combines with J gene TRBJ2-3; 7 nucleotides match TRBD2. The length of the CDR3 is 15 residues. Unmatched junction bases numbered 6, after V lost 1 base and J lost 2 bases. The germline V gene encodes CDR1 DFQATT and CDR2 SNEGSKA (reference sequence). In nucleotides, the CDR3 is TGCAGTGCTAGAGGTACAGCGGGAATCACAGATACGCAGTATTTT. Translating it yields CSARGTAGITDTQYF.

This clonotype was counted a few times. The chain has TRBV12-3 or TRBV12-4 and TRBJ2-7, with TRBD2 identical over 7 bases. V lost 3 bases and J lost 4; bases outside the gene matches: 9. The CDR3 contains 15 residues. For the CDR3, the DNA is TGTGCCAGCAGTTTTCGACGGGAGGCCAAGTACGAGCAGTACTTC. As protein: CASSFRREAKYEQYF.

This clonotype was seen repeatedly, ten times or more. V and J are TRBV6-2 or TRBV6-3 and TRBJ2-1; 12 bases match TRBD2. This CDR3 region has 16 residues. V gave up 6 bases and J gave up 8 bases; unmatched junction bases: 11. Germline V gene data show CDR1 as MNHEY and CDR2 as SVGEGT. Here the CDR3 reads CASSPMRTSGIHEQFF. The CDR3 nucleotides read TGTGCCAGCAGCCCTATGAGGACTAGCGGGATACATGAGCAGTTCTTC.

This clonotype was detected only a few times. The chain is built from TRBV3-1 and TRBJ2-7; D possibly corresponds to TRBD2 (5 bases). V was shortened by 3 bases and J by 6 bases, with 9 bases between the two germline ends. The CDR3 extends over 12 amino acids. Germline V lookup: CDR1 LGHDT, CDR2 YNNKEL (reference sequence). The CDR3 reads CASSQSDSEQYF. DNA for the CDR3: TGTGCCAGCAGCCAGTCGGACTCCGAGCAGTACTTC.

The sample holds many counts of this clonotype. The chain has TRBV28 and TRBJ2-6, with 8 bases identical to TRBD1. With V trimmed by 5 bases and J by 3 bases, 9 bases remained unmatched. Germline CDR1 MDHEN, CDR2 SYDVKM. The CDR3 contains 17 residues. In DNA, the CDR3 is TGTGCCAGCAGTCCTCGACAGGGGACTTATGGGGCCAACGTCCTGACTTTC. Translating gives CASSPRQGTYGANVLTF.

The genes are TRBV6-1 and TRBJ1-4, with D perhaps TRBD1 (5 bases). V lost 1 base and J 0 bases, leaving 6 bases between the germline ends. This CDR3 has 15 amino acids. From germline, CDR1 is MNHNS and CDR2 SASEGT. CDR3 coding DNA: TGTGCCAGCAGTGAAGGCAGGGCAACTAATGAAAAACTGTTTTTT. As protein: CASSEGRATNEKLFF.

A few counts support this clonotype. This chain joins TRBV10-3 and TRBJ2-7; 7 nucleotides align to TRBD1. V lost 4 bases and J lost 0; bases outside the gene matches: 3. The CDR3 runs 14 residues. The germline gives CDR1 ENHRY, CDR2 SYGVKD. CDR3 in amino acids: CAISGGQNSYEQYF. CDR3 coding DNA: TGTGCCATCAGTGGGGGACAGAACTCCTACGAGCAGTACTTC.

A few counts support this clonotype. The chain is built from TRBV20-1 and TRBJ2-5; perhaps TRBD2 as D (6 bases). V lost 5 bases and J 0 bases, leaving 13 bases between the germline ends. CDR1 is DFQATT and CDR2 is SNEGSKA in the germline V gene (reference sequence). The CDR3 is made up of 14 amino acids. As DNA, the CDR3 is TGCAGTGCTCGACTGAGACTAGACCAAGAGACCCAGTACTTC. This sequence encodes CSARLRLDQETQYF.

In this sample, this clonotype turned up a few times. The CDR3 sequence is CASSYSKDRGLRFTGELFF. In nucleotides, the CDR3 is TGTGCCAGCAGTTACTCGAAGGACAGGGGGCTCAGATTCACCGGGGAGCTGTTTTTT. V gene TRBV6-5 combines with J gene TRBJ2-2, with 11 bases matching TRBD1. The CDR3 contains 19 residues. The ends lost 0 bases at V and 4 bases at J; junction bases unmatched: 10. Germline CDR1 is MNHEY and CDR2 is SVGAGI.

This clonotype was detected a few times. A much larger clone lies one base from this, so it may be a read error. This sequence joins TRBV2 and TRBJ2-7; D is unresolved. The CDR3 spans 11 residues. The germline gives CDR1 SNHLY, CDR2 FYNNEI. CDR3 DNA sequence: TGTGCCAGCAGTGTGGGCTACGGGCAGTACTTC. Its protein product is CASSVGYGQYF. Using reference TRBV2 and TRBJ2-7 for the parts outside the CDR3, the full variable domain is EPEVTQTPSHQVTQMGQEVILRCVPISNHLYFYWYRQILGQKVEFLVSFYNNEISEKSEIFDDQFSVERPDGSNFTLKIRSTKLEDSAMYFCASSVGYGQYFGPGTRLTVT.

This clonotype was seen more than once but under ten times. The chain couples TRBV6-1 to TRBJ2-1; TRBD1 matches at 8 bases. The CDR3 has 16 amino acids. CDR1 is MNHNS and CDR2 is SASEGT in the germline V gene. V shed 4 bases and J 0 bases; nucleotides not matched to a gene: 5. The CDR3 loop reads CASSGTGTSSYNEQFF. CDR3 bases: TGTGCCAGCAGTGGGACAGGGACAAGCTCCTACAATGAGCAGTTCTTC.

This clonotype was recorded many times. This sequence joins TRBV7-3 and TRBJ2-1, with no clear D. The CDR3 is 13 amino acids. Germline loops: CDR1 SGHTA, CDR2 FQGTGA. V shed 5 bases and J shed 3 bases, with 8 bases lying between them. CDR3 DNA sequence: TGTGCCAGCAGCCTGGATTACTACAATGAGCAGTTCTTC. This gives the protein CASSLDYYNEQFF.

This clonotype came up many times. The CDR3 is CASTDGNQPQHF. CDR3 bases: TGTGCCAGCACGGACGGGAATCAGCCCCAGCATTTT. The chain employs TRBV12-3 or TRBV12-4 and TRBJ1-5; D is unclear. This CDR3 contains 12 residues. V was cut by 7 bases and J by 4 bases, with 8 bases left in between.

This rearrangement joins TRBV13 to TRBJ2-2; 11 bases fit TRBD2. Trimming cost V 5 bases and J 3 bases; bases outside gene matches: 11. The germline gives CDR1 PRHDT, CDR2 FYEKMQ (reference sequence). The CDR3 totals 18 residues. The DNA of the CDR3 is TGTGCCAGCAGCCCTTACTCCGGGACTAGCGGATACACCGGGGAGCTGTTTTTT. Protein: CASSPYSGTSGYTGELFF.

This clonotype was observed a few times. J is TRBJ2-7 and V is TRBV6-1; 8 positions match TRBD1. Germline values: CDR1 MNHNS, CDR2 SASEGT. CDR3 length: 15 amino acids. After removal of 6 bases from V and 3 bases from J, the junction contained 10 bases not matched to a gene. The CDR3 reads CASRSPGTGHYEQYF. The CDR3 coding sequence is TGTGCCAGCAGGTCTCCCGGGACAGGCCACTACGAGCAGTACTTC.

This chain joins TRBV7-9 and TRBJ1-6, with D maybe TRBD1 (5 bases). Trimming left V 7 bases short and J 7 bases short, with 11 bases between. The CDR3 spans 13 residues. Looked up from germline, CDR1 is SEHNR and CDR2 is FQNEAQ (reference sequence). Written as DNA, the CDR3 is TGTGCCAGCAAAGAACAGGCAAATTCACCCCTCCACTTT. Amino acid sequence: CASKEQANSPLHF.

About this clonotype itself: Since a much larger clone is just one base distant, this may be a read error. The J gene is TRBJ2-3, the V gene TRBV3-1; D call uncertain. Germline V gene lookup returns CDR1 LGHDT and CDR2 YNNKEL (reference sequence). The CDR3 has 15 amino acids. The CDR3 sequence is CAGSQLGFSTDTQYF. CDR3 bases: TGTGCCGGCAGCCAACTGGGATTTAGCACAGATACGCAGTATTTT.

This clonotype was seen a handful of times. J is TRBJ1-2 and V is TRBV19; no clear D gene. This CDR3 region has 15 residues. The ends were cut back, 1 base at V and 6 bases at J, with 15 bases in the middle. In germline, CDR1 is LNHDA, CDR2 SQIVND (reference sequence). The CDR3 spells CASSIVPATRNGYTF. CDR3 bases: TGTGCCAGTAGTATAGTCCCAGCCACCCGCAATGGCTACACCTTC.

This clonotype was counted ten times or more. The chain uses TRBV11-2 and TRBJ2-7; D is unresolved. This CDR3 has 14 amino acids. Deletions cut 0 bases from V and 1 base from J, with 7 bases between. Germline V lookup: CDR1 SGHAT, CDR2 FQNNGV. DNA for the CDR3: TGTGCCAGCAGCTTAGATTTCGGATCCTACGAGCAGTACTTC. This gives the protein CASSLDFGSYEQYF.

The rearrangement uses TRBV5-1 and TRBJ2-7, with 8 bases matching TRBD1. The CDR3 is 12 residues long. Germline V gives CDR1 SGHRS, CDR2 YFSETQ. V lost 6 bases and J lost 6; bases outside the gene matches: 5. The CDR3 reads CASTTDRGEQYF. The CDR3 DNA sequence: TGCGCCAGCACCACCGACAGGGGCGAGCAGTACTTC. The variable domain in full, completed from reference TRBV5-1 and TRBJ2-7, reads KAGVTQTPRYLIKTRGQQVTLSCSPISGHRSVSWYQQTPGQGLQFLFEYFSETQRNKGNFPGRFSGRQFSNSRSEMNVSTLELGDSALYLCASTTDRGEQYFGPGTRLTVT.

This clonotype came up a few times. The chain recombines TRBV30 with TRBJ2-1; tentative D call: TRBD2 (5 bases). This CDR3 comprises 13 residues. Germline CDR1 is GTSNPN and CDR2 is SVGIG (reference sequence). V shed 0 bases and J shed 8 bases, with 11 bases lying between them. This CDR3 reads CAWSVGTRDEQFF. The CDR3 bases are TGTGCCTGGAGTGTGGGAACTAGGGATGAGCAGTTCTTC.